These T cell receptor beta chains were read from a single sample in a study of T cells after yellow fever vaccination. TCRdb reanalysed the 5' RACE reads using MiXCR and keeps one entry per CDR3 protein. Of under 500,000 distinct CDR3 sequences listed, approximately 19% are singletons. Material: PBMCs, obtained before the yellow fever booster vaccination. These receptors were obtained from a man aged 18-30 years who received the YFV17D yellow fever vaccine. The CDR3 runs from the conserved cysteine through the conserved F or W.

V	length	J	CDR3
TRBV20-1	13	TRBJ2-1	CSAMRASYNEQFF
TRBV29-1	16	TRBJ2-3	CSVEQPGQGFTDTQYF
TRBV7-9	13	TRBJ1-1	CASSYTMNTEAFF
TRBV11-2	13	TRBJ2-7	CASSQGHFYEQYF
TRBV6-5	14	TRBJ2-5	CASSYFSGGETQYF
TRBV7-2	15	TRBJ1-1	CASSLEAGWAREAFF
TRBV11-2	14	TRBJ2-4	CASSLVTGGNIQYF
TRBV4-3	14	TRBJ1-6	CASSQEQGNSPLHF
TRBV6-5	16	TRBJ2-1	CASSSTGTGYYNEQFF
TRBV15	13	TRBJ2-2	CATSRPWVGELFF
TRBV7-9	14	TRBJ2-5	CASSRLAAAETQYF
TRBV4-1	14	TRBJ1-2	CASSQEGKTYGYTF
TRBV12-3/TRBV12-4	15	TRBJ2-1	CASSLMGATYNEQFF
TRBV29-1	14	TRBJ1-3	CSVDDGYSGNTIYF
TRBV20-1	19	TRBJ1-2	CSAPARGSGKLGGNYGYTF
TRBV11-2	16	TRBJ2-3	CASSPTSGGWTDTQYF
TRBV10-3	15	TRBJ2-3	CAISGGGVSTDTQYF
TRBV20-1	11	TRBJ1-2	CSAAGTGGYTF
TRBV7-8	14	TRBJ1-2	CASSLGREIYGYTF
TRBV13	13	TRBJ2-7	CASSVGQSYEQYF
TRBV2	14	TRBJ2-2	CASVLERSTGELFF
TRBV5-1	15	TRBJ1-6	CASSQRDTSNSPLHF
TRBV20-1	15	TRBJ2-3	CSGRRFGDNTDTQYF
TRBV12-3/TRBV12-4	14	TRBJ1-4	CASRRQGFNEKLFF
TRBV10-3	12	TRBJ1-1	CAIGQAPTEAFF
TRBV12-3/TRBV12-4	12	TRBJ2-5	CASSIDHETQYF
TRBV5-1	12	TRBJ2-2	CASSINTGELFF
TRBV7-6	13	TRBJ2-1	CASSLETSGEQFF
TRBV12-3/TRBV12-4	13	TRBJ1-5	CASSFERGQPQHF
TRBV19	13	TRBJ2-5	CATRGAVQETQYF
TRBV7-2	16	TRBJ2-3	CASSLELAGSTDTQYF
TRBV4-3	14	TRBJ1-5	CASSQETGYQPQHF
TRBV20-1	17	TRBJ2-3	CSARDLATSGGTDTQYF
TRBV6-2/TRBV6-3	16	TRBJ2-1	CASSYGGQGGKDEQFF
TRBV4-1	13	TRBJ2-4	CASRLGQGTVQYF
TRBV5-5	12	TRBJ2-5	CASAGVGETQYF
TRBV20-1	14	TRBJ2-2	CSARDTRSTGELFF
TRBV15	17	TRBJ2-5	CALATAGTPARGETQYF
TRBV7-6	14	TRBJ2-7	CASSERDAGDEQYF
TRBV4-1	13	TRBJ2-5	CASSLSFQETQYF
TRBV20-1	14	TRBJ1-4	CSARGWGSDEKLFF
TRBV14	12	TRBJ2-5	CASSERMETQYF
TRBV6-2/TRBV6-3	16	TRBJ2-6	CASTPQRGSGANVLTF
TRBV20-1	15	TRBJ2-7	CSARALAGALYEQYF
TRBV5-1	14	TRBJ2-7	CASSLVQGDYEQYF
TRBV7-2	14	TRBJ1-5	CASSFRDRDQPQHF
TRBV20-1	15	TRBJ1-5	CSAMGQRYSNQPQHF
TRBV27	14	TRBJ1-6	CASGQGARNSPLHF
TRBV24-1	13	TRBJ2-1	CATRGQGADEQFF
TRBV4-2	12	TRBJ1-1	CASSQDRRQAFF
TRBV4-1	15	TRBJ2-7	CASSHPEGFSYEQYF
TRBV12-5	14	TRBJ2-7	CASGRSGGLYEQYF
TRBV2	14	TRBJ2-5	CASSDAGAGETQYF